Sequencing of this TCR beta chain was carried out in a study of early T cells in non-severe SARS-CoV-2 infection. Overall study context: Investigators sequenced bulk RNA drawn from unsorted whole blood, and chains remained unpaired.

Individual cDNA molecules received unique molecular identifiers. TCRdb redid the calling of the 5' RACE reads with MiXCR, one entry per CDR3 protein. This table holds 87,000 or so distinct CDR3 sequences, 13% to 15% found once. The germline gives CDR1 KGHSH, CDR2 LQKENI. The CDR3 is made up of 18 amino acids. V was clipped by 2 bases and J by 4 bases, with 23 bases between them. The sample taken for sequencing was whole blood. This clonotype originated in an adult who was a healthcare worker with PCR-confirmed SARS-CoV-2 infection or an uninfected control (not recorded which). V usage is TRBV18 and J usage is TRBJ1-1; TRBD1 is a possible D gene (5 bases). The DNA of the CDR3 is TGTGCCAGCTCACCAACATTACAAGTCGCCCGAGGGACCACTGAAGCTTTCTTT. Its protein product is CASSPTLQVARGTTEAFF.